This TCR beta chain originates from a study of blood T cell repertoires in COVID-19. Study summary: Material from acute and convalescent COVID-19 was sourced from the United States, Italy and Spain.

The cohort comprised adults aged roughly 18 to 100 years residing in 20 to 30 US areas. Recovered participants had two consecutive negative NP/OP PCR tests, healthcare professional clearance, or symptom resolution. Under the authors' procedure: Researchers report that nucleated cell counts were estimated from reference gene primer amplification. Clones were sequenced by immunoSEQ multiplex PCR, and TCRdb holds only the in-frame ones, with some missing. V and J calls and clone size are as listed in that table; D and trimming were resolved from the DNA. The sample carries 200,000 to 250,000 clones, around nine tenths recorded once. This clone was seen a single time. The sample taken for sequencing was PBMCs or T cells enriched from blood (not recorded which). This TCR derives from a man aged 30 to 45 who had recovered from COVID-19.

The CDR3 DNA is TGTGCCACCAGTGATTCCGAGACAGGGCTATCAACAGATACGCAGTATTTT. Translation gives CATSDSETGLSTDTQYF. The chain is built from TRBV24-1 and TRBJ2-3, with 7 nucleotides matching TRBD1. CDR1 KGHDR and CDR2 SFDVKD come from the germline V gene. Germline trimming cut 2 bases from V and 3 bases from J; bases unmatched to any gene: 10. This CDR3 is 17 amino acids long.